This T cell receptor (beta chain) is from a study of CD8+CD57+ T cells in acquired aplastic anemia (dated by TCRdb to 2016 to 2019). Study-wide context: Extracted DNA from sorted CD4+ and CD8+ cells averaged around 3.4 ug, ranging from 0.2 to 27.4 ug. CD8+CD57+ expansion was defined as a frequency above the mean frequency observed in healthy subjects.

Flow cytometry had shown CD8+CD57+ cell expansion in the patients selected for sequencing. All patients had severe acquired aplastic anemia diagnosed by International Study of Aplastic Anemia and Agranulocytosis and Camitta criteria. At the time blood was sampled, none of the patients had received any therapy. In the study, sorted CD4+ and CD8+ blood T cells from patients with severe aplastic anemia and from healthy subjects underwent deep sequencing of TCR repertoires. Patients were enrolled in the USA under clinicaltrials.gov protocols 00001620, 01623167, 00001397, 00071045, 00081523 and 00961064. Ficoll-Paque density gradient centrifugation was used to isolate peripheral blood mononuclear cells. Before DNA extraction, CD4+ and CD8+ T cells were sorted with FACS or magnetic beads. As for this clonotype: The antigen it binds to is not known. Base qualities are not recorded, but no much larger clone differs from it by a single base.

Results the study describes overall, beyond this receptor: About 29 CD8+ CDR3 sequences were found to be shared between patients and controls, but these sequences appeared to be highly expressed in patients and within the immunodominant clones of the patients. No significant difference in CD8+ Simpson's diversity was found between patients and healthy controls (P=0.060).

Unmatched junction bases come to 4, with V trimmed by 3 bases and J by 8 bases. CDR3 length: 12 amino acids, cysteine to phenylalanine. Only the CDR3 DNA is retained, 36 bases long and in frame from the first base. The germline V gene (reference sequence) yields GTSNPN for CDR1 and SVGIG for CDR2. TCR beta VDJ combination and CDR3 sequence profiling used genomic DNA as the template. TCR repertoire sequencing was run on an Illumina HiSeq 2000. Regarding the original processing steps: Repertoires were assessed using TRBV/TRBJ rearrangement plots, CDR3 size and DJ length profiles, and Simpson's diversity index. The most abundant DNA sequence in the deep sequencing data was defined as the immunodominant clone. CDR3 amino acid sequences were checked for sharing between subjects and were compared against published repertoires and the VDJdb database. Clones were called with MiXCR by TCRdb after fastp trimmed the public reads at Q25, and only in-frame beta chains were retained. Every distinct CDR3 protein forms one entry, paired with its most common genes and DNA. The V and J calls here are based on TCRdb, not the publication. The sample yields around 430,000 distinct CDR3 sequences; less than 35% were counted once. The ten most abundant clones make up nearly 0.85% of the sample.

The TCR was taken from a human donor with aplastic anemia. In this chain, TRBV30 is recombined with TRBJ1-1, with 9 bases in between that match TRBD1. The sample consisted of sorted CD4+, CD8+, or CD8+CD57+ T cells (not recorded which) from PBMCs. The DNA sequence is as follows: TGTGCCTGGAGGGGACAGGGAGGAGAAGCTTTCTTT. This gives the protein CAWRGQGGEAFF. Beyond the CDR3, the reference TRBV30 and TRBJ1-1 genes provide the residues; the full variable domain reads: SQTIHQWPATLVQPVGSPLSLECTVEGTSNPNLYWYRQAAGRGLQLLFYSVGIGQISSEVPQNLSASRPQDRQFILSSKKLLLSDSGFYLCAWRGQGGEAFFGQGTRLTVV.